Each of the 26 T cell receptor beta chains below was sequenced from the same sample in a study of T cell responses to AZD1222 COVID-19 vaccine. The repertoire was sequenced with immunoSEQ multiplex PCR; TCRdb's copy has only in-frame clones and lacks some. Here the sample spans about 120,000 clones, about 90% being singletons. The sample consisted of peripheral blood, taken on day 0 of AZD1222 vaccination. Source of these receptors: an adult in good health.

V usage is TRBV6-2 or TRBV6-3 and J usage is TRBJ1-2, with D unresolved. Trimming removed 4 bases from V and 3 bases from J, with 9 bases in between. CDR3 size: 13 residues. Germline V gene sequence: CDR1 MNHEY, CDR2 SVGEGT. CDR3 amino acids: CASSFLSHYGYTF. CDR3 coding DNA: TGTGCCAGCAGTTTCCTCTCTCACTATGGCTACACCTTC.

The rearrangement links TRBV24-1 to TRBJ2-3, with TRBD1 matching 8 bases. Germline CDR1 KGHDR, CDR2 SFDVKD. This CDR3 spans 16 amino acids. V was pared by 4 bases and J by 4 bases, with 9 bases of the junction left unmatched. CDR3 sequence: CATSDPGQDSSDTQYF. The DNA of the CDR3 is TGTGCCACCAGTGACCCGGGACAGGATTCATCAGATACGCAGTATTTT.

The chain has TRBV2 and TRBJ2-7; D ambiguous. The germline CDR1 and CDR2 sequences are SNHLY and FYNNEI. CDR3 length: 12 residues. The V and J ends lost 5 bases and 0 bases respectively, with 5 bases between them. The CDR3 DNA reads TGTGCCAGCAGTCAGAGCTCCTACGAGCAGTACTTC. The encoded protein is CASSQSSYEQYF.

The gene calls are TRBV24-1 and TRBJ1-2; D not certain. V was clipped by 8 bases and J by 5 bases, with 11 bases between them. The V gene's germline CDR1 is KGHDR and CDR2 SFDVKD. The CDR3 has 12 amino acids. The CDR3 loop reads CATNRAGYGYTF. For the CDR3, the DNA is TGTGCCACCAATAGAGCGGGGTATGGCTACACCTTC.

The rearrangement links TRBV6-5 to TRBJ2-7; 8 bases align to TRBD2. Trimming removed 5 bases from V and 3 bases from J; junction bases left unmatched: 0. CDR1 is MNHEY, CDR2 SVGAGI, per germline. CDR3 length: 12 residues. CDR3 nucleotides: TGTGCCAGCAGTAGCGGGGGCTACGAGCAGTACTTC. Its translation is CASSSGGYEQYF.

The J gene is TRBJ2-7, the V gene TRBV6-2 or TRBV6-3; 8 bases map to TRBD2. The CDR3 totals 16 residues. With 1 base clipped from V and 2 bases from J, the junction kept 7 bases outside the gene matches. Per the germline V gene, CDR1 is MNHEY and CDR2 is SVGEGT. The CDR3 here is CASSYFTSGITYEQYF. CDR3 coding DNA: TGTGCCAGCAGTTACTTTACTAGCGGTATAACCTACGAGCAGTACTTC.

The chain couples TRBV3-1 (or the pseudogene TRBV3-2) to TRBJ2-6; D tentatively fits TRBD1 or TRBD2 (6 bases each). This CDR3 comprises 16 residues. Germline assignment: CDR1 LGHDT and CDR2 YNNKEL (reference sequence). Between the trimmed V and J ends, which lost 7 bases and 3 bases, there was a span of 16 bases. CDR3 sequence: CASTPGAIGGANVLTF. CDR3 bases: TGTGCCAGCACCCCGGGGGCTATTGGTGGGGCCAACGTCCTGACTTTC.

The rearrangement links TRBV10-3 to TRBJ2-5; TRBD1 is a possible D gene (6 bases). Between the trimmed V and J ends, which lost 6 bases and 3 bases, there was a span of 14 bases. Germline V gene data show CDR1 as ENHRY and CDR2 as SYGVKD. This CDR3 contains 14 residues. As DNA, the CDR3 is TGTGCCATCAGGGACTGGGACACCAAAGAGACCCAGTACTTC. This sequence encodes CAIRDWDTKETQYF.

CDR3 residues: CASSPGPTNSPLHF. In DNA, the CDR3 is TGTGCCAGTAGTCCGGGACCTACTAATTCACCCCTCCACTTT. This sequence joins TRBV19 and TRBJ1-6, with a weak D call TRBD1 (5 bases). This CDR3 is built from 14 residues. Germline CDR1 is LNHDA and CDR2 is SQIVND (reference sequence). V gave up 5 bases and J gave up 6 bases, with 11 bases separating them.

V is TRBV5-4 and J is TRBJ2-1; D is possibly TRBD2 (5 bases). V gave up 0 bases and J gave up 3 bases, with 19 bases separating them. Germline CDR1 SGHNT, CDR2 YYREEE (reference sequence). This CDR3 has 18 residues. This CDR3 is CASSLGAKRPLFYNEQFF. CDR3 DNA: TGTGCCAGCAGCTTGGGCGCCAAGCGGCCCCTCTTCTACAATGAGCAGTTCTTC. Filled out from reference TRBV5-4 and TRBJ2-1, the complete variable domain reads ETGVTQSPTHLIKTRGQQVTLRCSSQSGHNTVSWYQQALGQGPQFIFQYYREEENGRGNFPPRFSGLQFPNYSSELNVNALELDDSALYLCASSLGAKRPLFYNEQFFGPGTRLTVL.

The chain couples TRBV11-2 to TRBJ1-3, with 7 bases identical to TRBD1. This CDR3 region has 17 residues. Germline V lookup: CDR1 SGHAT, CDR2 FQNNGV. Trimming took 7 bases from V and 7 from J; bases not matched to a gene: 19. CDR3 amino acids: CASTSKGARGIGNTIYF. The CDR3 DNA follows: TGTGCCAGCACCTCAAAGGGGGCCAGGGGCATCGGGAACACCATATATTTT.

This chain uses TRBV5-4 with TRBJ2-3, with D possibly being TRBD1 (5 bases). CDR3 length equals 13 residues. Trimming took off 3 bases at V and 1 base at J, with 6 bases between the two ends. The germline V gene encodes CDR1 SGHNT and CDR2 YYREEE (reference sequence). The CDR3 here is CASSSQGTDTQYF. CDR3 bases: TGTGCCAGCAGCTCACAGGGCACAGATACGCAGTATTTT.

Of note for this clone: In the same sample, other DNA sequences code for this CDR3. The chain has TRBV28 and TRBJ1-1; D is unclear. CDR1 is MDHEN, CDR2 SYDVKM, per germline. Trimming stripped 8 bases from V and 0 bases from J, with 10 bases between. This CDR3 spans 13 amino acids. In DNA form, the CDR3 reads TGTGCCAGCTCCGGATCCATGAACACTGAAGCTTTCTTT. It translates to CASSGSMNTEAFF.

The chain links TRBV7-2 to TRBJ1-3, with 8 positions matching TRBD1. Germline CDR1 and CDR2: SGHTA and FQGNSA. The CDR3 runs to 15 residues. Trimming cost V 4 bases and J 0 bases; bases outside gene matches: 2. The CDR3 loop reads CASSSGGSSGNTIYF. CDR3 sequence (DNA): TGTGCCAGCAGCTCAGGGGGCAGCTCTGGAAACACCATATATTTT.

This sequence joins TRBV9 and TRBJ2-2; either TRBD1 or TRBD2 may fit D (5 bases each). CDR1 and CDR2 (germline): SGDLS, YYNGEE. The CDR3 sequence is 14 residues long. V lost 7 bases and J lost 2, with 12 bases in between. The CDR3 DNA reads TGTGCCAGCGGTGAGGGGCCCAACACCGGGGAGCTGTTTTTT. Protein: CASGEGPNTGELFF.

The chain combines TRBV28 with TRBJ1-1; no definite D call. Germline values: CDR1 MDHEN, CDR2 SYDVKM. The germline V and J ends were trimmed by 6 bases and 5 bases, with 10 bases remaining between them. The CDR3 length is 12 residues. In nucleotides, the CDR3 is TGTGCCAGCAGGTTCATGGAGACTGAAGCTTTCTTT. This sequence encodes CASRFMETEAFF.

V is TRBV15 and J is TRBJ2-7, with D possibly called TRBD1 or TRBD2 (5 bases each). The germline V gene has CDR1 LNHNV and CDR2 YYDKDF (reference sequence). The CDR3 is made up of 13 amino acids. The V end lost 5 bases, the J end lost 2 bases, and 10 bases lay between the germline ends. The CDR3 DNA reads TGTGCCACCAGCTCTTGGGGGACCTACGAGCAGTACTTC. It is translated as CATSSWGTYEQYF.

The chain carries TRBV30 and TRBJ1-3; no reliable D call. With 3 bases removed from V and 0 bases from J, the gap between germline ends came to 12 bases. CDR3 length: 15 amino acids. Germline V CDR1 and CDR2: GTSNPN, SVGIG (reference sequence). DNA for the CDR3: TGTGCCTGGAGCGGACGGATCCACTCTGGAAACACCATATATTTT. Its protein product is CAWSGRIHSGNTIYF.

The J gene is TRBJ1-2, the V gene TRBV7-2; the match to TRBD1 covers 11 bases. This CDR3 region has 17 residues. From germline, CDR1 is SGHTA and CDR2 FQGNSA. The trim removed 1 base at V and 6 bases at J, leaving 10 bases unmatched. The CDR3 sequence is CASSLDSGQGARNGYTF. CDR3 nucleotide sequence: TGTGCCAGCAGCTTAGATAGTGGACAGGGGGCGCGGAATGGCTACACCTTC.

The rearrangement uses TRBV2 and TRBJ2-1; D unclear. V gave up 2 bases and J gave up 0 bases, with 8 bases separating them. Germline values: CDR1 SNHLY, CDR2 FYNNEI. This CDR3 is 15 amino acids long. CDR3 in DNA: TGTGCCAGCAGTGAAAGCGAAAGCTCCTACAATGAGCAGTTCTTC. Translated, it gives CASSESESSYNEQFF.

The rearrangement uses TRBV11-2 and TRBJ2-7; D is unresolved. The CDR3 consists of 13 residues. Per the germline V gene, CDR1 is SGHAT and CDR2 is FQNNGV. Trimming stripped 7 bases from V and 4 bases from J, with 14 bases between. CDR3 in DNA: TGTGCCAGCAACCATAACGAAGCTTACGAGCAGTACTTC. Its translation is CASNHNEAYEQYF.

The V gene is TRBV5-1, the J gene TRBJ2-6; maybe TRBD1 (6 bases). In germline, CDR1 is SGHRS, CDR2 YFSETQ. The V and J ends lost 4 bases and 2 bases respectively, with 10 bases between them. The CDR3 covers 15 residues. The CDR3 loop reads CASSPDRPGANVLTF. CDR3 nucleotide sequence: TGCGCCAGCAGCCCGGACAGACCTGGGGCCAACGTCCTGACTTTC.

V gene TRBV2 combines with J gene TRBJ2-3; 11 nucleotides align to TRBD2. Losses at the gene ends were 5 bases for V and 0 bases for J; bases not matched to a gene: 7. Germline assignment: CDR1 SNHLY and CDR2 FYNNEI. This CDR3 region has 17 residues. CDR3 nucleotide sequence: TGTGCCAGCAGTTCGCGACTAGCGGGGCTTAGCACAGATACGCAGTATTTT. Protein sequence: CASSSRLAGLSTDTQYF.

The J gene is TRBJ1-1, the V gene TRBV9; the D gene is possibly TRBD1 (5 bases). V was cut by 4 bases and J by 6 bases, with 16 bases left in between. Germline loops: CDR1 SGDLS, CDR2 YYNGEE. The CDR3 contains 14 residues. CDR3 protein: CASSPGGRGSEAFF. CDR3 nucleotides: TGTGCCAGCAGCCCCGGGGGAAGGGGCTCTGAAGCTTTCTTT.

This clone showed up just once. This sequence joins TRBV28 and TRBJ2-7, with TRBD1 identical over 10 bases. Trimming took 6 bases from V and 2 from J; bases not matched to a gene: 4. The CDR3 sequence is 14 residues long. From germline, CDR1 is MDHEN and CDR2 SYDVKM. The CDR3 nucleotides read TGTGCCAGCAGGACGGGACAGGGGACCTACGAGCAGTACTTC. Residues: CASRTGQGTYEQYF.

This clone is a singleton in its sample. This chain links TRBV5-6 with TRBJ1-5; TRBD1 matches at 9 bases. The V and J ends lost 2 bases and 5 bases, in that order; junction bases with no gene match: 2. The CDR3 length is 14 residues. CDR1 and CDR2 (germline): SGHDT, YYEEEE. The chain's CDR3 is CASSLQGAYQPQHF. The CDR3 nucleotides are TGTGCCAGCAGCTTACAGGGGGCGTATCAGCCCCAGCATTTT.